This note documents a single T cell receptor (beta chain) sequence. These data belong to a study of regulatory T cells in long-lasting Graves disease. Germline lookup yields CDR1 MNHNS and CDR2 SASEGT. V was cut by 6 bases and J by 5 bases, with 16 bases left in between. This CDR3 has 14 amino acids. Sample time point: persistent/refractory GD, antithyroid drugs over 5 years with positive TRAb. There was RNA extracted from PBMCs, and the TCR library was made from it. Staff took about 9 milliliters of peripheral blood and put it into EDTA tubes. For TCR beta, libraries came from iRepertoire HTBI primers and Arm-PCR of CDR3 regions. TCRdb reanalysed the multiplex PCR reads using MiXCR and keeps one entry per CDR3 protein. Of under 500,000 distinct CDR3 sequences in the sample, around 20% are singletons; the top ten hold less than 25%.

Specimen: peripheral blood mononuclear cells (PBMCs), collected when the disease was refractory, from a patient treated with antithyroid drugs. This chain links TRBV6-1 with TRBJ2-5; tentatively, D is TRBD2 (6 bases). This receptor was taken from a female donor with Graves disease. For the CDR3, the DNA is TGTGCCAGCAGGGCCGGGACTGGGGCGGAGACCCAGTACTTC. Translation: CASRAGTGAETQYF.